The 5 T cell receptor beta chains given below trace back to one sample, sequenced in a study of T cells in Graves' hyperthyroidism and ophthalmopathy. From RNA transcripts, TCR beta CDR3 regions were amplified. A first-round RT-PCR of the TCR CDR3 used the HTBI primer set. MiXCR, applied by TCRdb to the multiplex PCR reads, yields one record per CDR3 protein. The sample yields 500,000 to 650,000 distinct CDR3 sequences, 14% seen once. Sequences were obtained from blood. All receptors derive from a woman aged 40 to 50 with Graves' hyperthyroidism.

The chain has TRBV19 and TRBJ2-1; 10 bases fit TRBD2. The CDR3 has 17 amino acids. Germline V gives CDR1 LNHDA, CDR2 SQIVND (reference sequence). V was pared by 5 bases and J by 7 bases, with 14 bases of the junction left unmatched. As DNA, the CDR3 is TGTGCCAGTAGTGGGGGTTGGGCTAGCGGGAGAGTAAATGAGCAGTTCTTC. Translated: CASSGGWASGRVNEQFF. The entire variable domain, with the rest obtained from reference TRBV19 and TRBJ2-1, is as follows: DGGITQSPKYLFRKEGQNVTLSCEQNLNHDAMYWYRQDPGQGLRLIYYSQIVNDFQKGDIAEGYSVSREKKESFPLTVTSAQKNPTAFYLCASSGGWASGRVNEQFFGPGTRLTVL.

The genes are TRBV5-1 and TRBJ1-1, with a possible D match to TRBD1 (5 bases). The CDR3 extends over 16 amino acids. The V gene's germline CDR1 is SGHRS and CDR2 YFSETQ. V shed 0 bases and J shed 1 base, with 13 bases lying between them. CDR3 DNA: TGCGCCAGCAGCTTGGAAGGGGAAGGTTCGAACACTGAAGCTTTCTTT. This gives the protein CASSLEGEGSNTEAFF.

This clonotype was seen only a few times. The rearrangement links TRBV28 to TRBJ1-2, with D uncertain. The V end lost 5 bases, the J end lost 1 base, and 11 bases lay between the germline ends. This CDR3 contains 14 residues. Germline V gene lookup returns CDR1 MDHEN and CDR2 SYDVKM. CDR3 sequence (DNA): TGTGCCAGCAGTGGAGCCCCCGGTAACTATGGCTACACCTTC. Amino acid sequence: CASSGAPGNYGYTF.

There are many counts of this clonotype. The CDR3 region has the DNA TGTGCCAGCAGTTTAGCCGGGACGGCGACTAACTATGGCTACACCTTC. Amino acids: CASSLAGTATNYGYTF. The chain uses TRBV12-3 or TRBV12-4 and TRBJ1-2; possibly TRBD1 for D (5 bases). The CDR3 consists of 16 residues. Trimming cost V 0 bases and J 0 bases, with 11 bases left between them.

This clonotype was counted ten times or more. The gene calls are TRBV24-1 and TRBJ2-1, with 10 bases matching TRBD1. The V segment lost 4 bases and the J segment 0 bases; nucleotides outside the gene matches: 11. Germline loops: CDR1 KGHDR, CDR2 SFDVKD. This CDR3 is 19 amino acids long. CDR3 coding DNA: TGTGCCACCAGTGACTCCCGACAGGGGGCCCGGGGCTCCTACAATGAGCAGTTCTTC. The encoded protein is CATSDSRQGARGSYNEQFF.